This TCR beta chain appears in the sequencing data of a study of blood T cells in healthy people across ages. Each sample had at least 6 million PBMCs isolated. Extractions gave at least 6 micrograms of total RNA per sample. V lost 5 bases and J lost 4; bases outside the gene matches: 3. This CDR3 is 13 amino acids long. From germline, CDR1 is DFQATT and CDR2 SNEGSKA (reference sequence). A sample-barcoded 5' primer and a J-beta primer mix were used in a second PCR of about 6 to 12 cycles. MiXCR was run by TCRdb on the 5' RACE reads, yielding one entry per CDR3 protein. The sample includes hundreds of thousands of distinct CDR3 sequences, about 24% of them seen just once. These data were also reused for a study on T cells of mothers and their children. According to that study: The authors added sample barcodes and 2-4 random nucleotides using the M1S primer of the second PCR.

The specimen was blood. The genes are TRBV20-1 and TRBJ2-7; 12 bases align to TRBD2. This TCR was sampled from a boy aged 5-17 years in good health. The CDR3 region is CSAVTSGSYEQYF. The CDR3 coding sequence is TGCAGTGCTGTGACTAGCGGGAGTTACGAGCAGTACTTC.